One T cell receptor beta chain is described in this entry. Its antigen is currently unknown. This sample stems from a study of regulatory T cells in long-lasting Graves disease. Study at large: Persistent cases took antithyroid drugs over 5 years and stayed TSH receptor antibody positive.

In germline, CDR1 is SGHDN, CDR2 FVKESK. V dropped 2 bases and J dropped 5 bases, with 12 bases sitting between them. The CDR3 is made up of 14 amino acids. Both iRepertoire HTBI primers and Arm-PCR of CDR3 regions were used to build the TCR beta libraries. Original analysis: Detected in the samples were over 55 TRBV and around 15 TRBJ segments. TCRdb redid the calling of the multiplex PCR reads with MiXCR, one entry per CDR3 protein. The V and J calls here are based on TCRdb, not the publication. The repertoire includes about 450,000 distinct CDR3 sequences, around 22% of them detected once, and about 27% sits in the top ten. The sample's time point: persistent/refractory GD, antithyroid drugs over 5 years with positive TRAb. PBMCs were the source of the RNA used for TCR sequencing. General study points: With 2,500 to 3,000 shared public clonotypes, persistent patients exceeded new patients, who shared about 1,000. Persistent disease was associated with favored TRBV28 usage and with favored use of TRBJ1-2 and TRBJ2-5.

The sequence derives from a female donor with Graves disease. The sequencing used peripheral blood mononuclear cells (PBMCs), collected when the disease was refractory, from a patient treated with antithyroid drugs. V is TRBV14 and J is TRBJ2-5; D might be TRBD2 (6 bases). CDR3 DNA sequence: TGTGCCAGCAGCCAATTCGGCGGGACGGAGACCCAGTACTTC. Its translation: CASSQFGGTETQYF.